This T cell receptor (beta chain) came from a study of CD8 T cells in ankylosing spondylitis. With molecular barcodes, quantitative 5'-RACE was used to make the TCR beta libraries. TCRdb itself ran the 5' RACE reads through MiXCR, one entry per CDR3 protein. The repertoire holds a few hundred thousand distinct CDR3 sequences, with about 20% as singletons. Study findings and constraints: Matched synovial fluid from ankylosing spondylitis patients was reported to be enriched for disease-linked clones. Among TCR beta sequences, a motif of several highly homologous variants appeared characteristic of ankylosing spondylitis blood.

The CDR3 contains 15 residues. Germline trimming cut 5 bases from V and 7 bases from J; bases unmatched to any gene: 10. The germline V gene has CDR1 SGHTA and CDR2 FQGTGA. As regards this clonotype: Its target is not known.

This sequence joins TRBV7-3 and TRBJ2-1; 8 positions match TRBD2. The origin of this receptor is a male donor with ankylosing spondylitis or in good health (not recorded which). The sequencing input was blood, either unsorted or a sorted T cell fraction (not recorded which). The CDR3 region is CASSPSASGWNEQFF. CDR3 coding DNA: TGTGCCAGCAGCCCCTCGGCTAGCGGGTGGAATGAGCAGTTCTTC.